Given below is one TCR beta chain in context. What it binds is unknown. Because it lacks the conserved phenylalanine or tryptophan at the end, this CDR3 is likely a read error. This sample is part of a study of T cells in Graves' hyperthyroidism and ophthalmopathy. The CDR3 loop spans 15 amino acids. From germline, CDR1 is SGHRS and CDR2 YFSETQ. V lost 4 bases, J lost 0 bases, and 7 bases stayed unmatched. RNA transcripts served as the template for amplifying TCR beta CDR3 regions. The HTBI primer set was used in a first-round RT-PCR of the TCR CDR3. In TCRdb, the multiplex PCR reads were re-called with MiXCR into one record per CDR3 protein. The sample includes 500,000 to 650,000 distinct CDR3 sequences, 40% to 55% of them seen just once. General study findings and limits: The model forecast ophthalmopathy, anticipating it by a median around 6.9 months before onset. Using 13 V-J features, a model discriminated ophthalmopathy from stable hyperthyroidism.

Lactation, pregnancy, other autoimmune disease or uncontrolled infection excluded patients. Each diagnosis drew on symptoms, thyroxine, TRAb, thyroid ultrasound and orbital computed tomography findings. Sequencing was performed on peripheral blood or thyroid tissue (not recorded which). This TCR derives from an adult woman with Graves' disease, either hyperthyroidism or ophthalmopathy (not recorded which). The chain is built from TRBV5-1 and TRBJ2-7; 7 bases map to TRBD1. The CDR3 reads CASSPRQGSSYEQYL. The CDR3 DNA reads TGCGCCAGCAGCCCTAGACAGGGAAGCTCCTACGAGCAGTACCTC.